This entry lists 4 T cell receptor beta chains sequenced from one sample in a study of blood T cell repertoires in COVID-19. Libraries were prepared by immunoSEQ multiplex PCR; TCRdb keeps only in-frame clonotypes and omits some of them. This table holds approximately 87,000 clones, approximately 90% found once. The sample was peripheral blood. Every receptor here comes from a man aged 65 to 85 with active or convalescent COVID-19.

The rearrangement joins TRBV5-1 to TRBJ2-1, with 8 bases lining up with TRBD2. After removal of 7 bases from V and 0 bases from J, the junction contained 6 bases not matched to a gene. Germline CDR1 and CDR2: SGHRS and YFSETQ. The CDR3 is made up of 15 amino acids. In nucleotides, the CDR3 is TGCGCCAGCGGTGATAGCGGGAACTCCTACAATGAGCAGTTCTTC. Amino acid sequence: CASGDSGNSYNEQFF.

This clone was seen just once. The V and J genes are TRBV7-3 and TRBJ2-2; 10 nucleotides line up with TRBD1. The CDR3 runs 13 residues. Germline values: CDR1 SGHTA, CDR2 FQGTGA. V gave up 5 bases and J gave up 6 bases; unmatched junction bases: 0. The CDR3: CASSGQGAGELFF. The CDR3 DNA follows: TGTGCCAGCAGCGGACAGGGGGCCGGGGAGCTGTTTTTT.

The chain combines TRBV7-2 with TRBJ2-7; 8 positions agree with TRBD1. Germline V gives CDR1 SGHTA, CDR2 FQGNSA. The V gene end was trimmed by 5 bases and the J gene end by 2 bases; junction bases not matched to a gene: 5. The CDR3 length is 14 residues. CDR3 loop: CASSPTGQAYEQYF. The CDR3 DNA is TGTGCCAGCAGCCCTACGGGACAGGCCTACGAGCAGTACTTC.

This chain links TRBV12-5 with TRBJ1-1; D gene unclear. Germline V CDR1 and CDR2: LGHNT, FRNRAP. The CDR3 is made up of 13 amino acids. V lost 5 bases, J lost 4 bases, and 11 bases lay in between. This chain's CDR3 is CASGTAPGTEAFF. Here the CDR3 DNA reads TGTGCTAGTGGTACCGCCCCCGGCACTGAAGCTTTCTTT.